The rows below give T cell receptor beta chains drawn from one sample of a study of blood T cell repertoires in COVID-19. Here immunoSEQ multiplex PCR was the method, and the copy in TCRdb shows in-frame clones only, minus some. The profile shows about 140,000 clones, approximately 83% of them singletons. Sequencing was performed on peripheral blood. Receptors were obtained from a human donor in a cohort sampled during active COVID-19. Each CDR3 is given with its conserved first and last residue.

V: TRBV5-1; CDR3: CASSLLSGSASQQYF
V: TRBV18; CDR3: CASSPLRVTADTQYF
V: TRBV24-1; CDR3: CATSPGKGQNYGYTF
V: TRBV7-2; CDR3: CASSEGAVLTDTQYF
V: TRBV7-6; CDR3: CASSSRSDRIPKDGYTF
V: TRBV27; CDR3: CASSFDLSDRGLNTGELFF
V: TRBV10-3; CDR3: CAISDFGQNTDTQYF
V: TRBV30; CDR3: CAWSQGVTTGELFF
V: TRBV18; CDR3: CASSPMALEQYF
V: TRBV5-1; CDR3: CASSLRGGRDRGSRGYGYTF
V: TRBV27; CDR3: CASSRRGTSGSLNTEAFF
V: TRBV18; CDR3: CASSPQTGFTEAFF
V: TRBV2; CDR3: CASRSTSGSRTDTQYF
V: TRBV3-1/TRBV3-2; CDR3: CASSQPNRGVYTF
V: TRBV7-8; CDR3: CASSINSGSSETQYF
V: TRBV7-2; CDR3: CASSLGQSSYEQYF
V: TRBV6-5; CDR3: CASKGNAGNTIYF
V: TRBV14; CDR3: CASSQLGKETQYF
V: TRBV24-1; CDR3: CATSDVTTSGHQQFF
V: TRBV27; CDR3: CASSFDRGNAGELFF
V: TRBV11-2; CDR3: CASSYLAGVMSRELFF
V: TRBV7-2; CDR3: CASSDYLDGPQHF
V: TRBV3-1/TRBV3-2; CDR3: CASQGTGSNYGYTF
V: TRBV2; CDR3: CASSAGQGSGEQYF
V: TRBV6-5; CDR3: CASPSPPGWTEAFF
V: TRBV5-1; CDR3: CASSLEGAGNQPQHF
V: TRBV30; CDR3: CAWTKKGDPEKLFF
V: TRBV29-1; CDR3: CSVELTPDRVPSGELFF
V: TRBV28; CDR3: CASSFPPGTVSYEQYF
V: TRBV6-5; CDR3: CASSYSTGVGTEAFF
V: TRBV5-1; CDR3: CASSLAVGLDTDTQYF
V: TRBV1; CDR3: CTSPGLAGVLNIQYF
V: TRBV6-2/TRBV6-3; CDR3: CASSLRTGYNEQFF
V: TRBV28; CDR3: CASSFPPGDSLSYNEQFF
V: TRBV5-1; CDR3: CASSLTIAGAQETQYF
V: TRBV5-1; CDR3: CATQQGQGKYNEQFF
V: TRBV11-1; CDR3: CASSRGQPVYSYEQYF
V: TRBV30; CDR3: CAWSPFDYGYTF
V: TRBV4-1; CDR3: CASSPDRVGVNSPLHF
V: TRBV12-5; CDR3: CASGQTGGITDTQYF
V: TRBV6-5; CDR3: CASSTPPLYEQYF
V: TRBV18; CDR3: CASSPPGGEQYF
V: TRBV21-1; CDR3: CASSKVWSGRAHEQYF